These T cell receptor beta chains were read from a single sample in a study of neoadjuvant nivolumab and ipilimumab in lung cancer. Generated by immunoSEQ multiplex PCR, the TCRdb table keeps only in-frame clones and is missing some. Altogether roughly 28,000 clones are present, approximately 83% being singletons, with the ten largest covering 5.1%. The material was tumor tissue, obtained after neoadjuvant nivolumab, alone or with ipilimumab, at or shortly before surgery. The receptors originated from an adult with non-small cell lung cancer. Each CDR3 is given with its conserved first and last residue. Each record gives: CDR3 protein, CDR3 DNA, clone size, D gene, J gene, CDR3 length, V gene. D genes are given only for firm matches. Not every row has a clone size; where given, it reads once, few, many or a size class.

cdr3_aa: CASSLGQGMRDTEAFF
cdr3_nt: TGTGCCAGCAGCTTAGGGCAGGGTATGCGGGACACTGAAGCTTTCTTT
clone_size: NA
d_call: NA
j_call: TRBJ1-1
cdr3_length: 16
v_call: TRBV7-9

cdr3_aa: CSVGLQASTDTQYF
cdr3_nt: TGCAGCGTTGGTTTGCAGGCGAGCACAGATACGCAGTATTTT
clone_size: NA
d_call: NA
j_call: TRBJ2-3
cdr3_length: 14
v_call: TRBV29-1

cdr3_aa: CASSQGASGILETQYF
cdr3_nt: TGTGCCAGCTCACAGGGGGCTAGCGGGATTTTGGAGACCCAGTACTTC
clone_size: NA
d_call: TRBD2
j_call: TRBJ2-5
cdr3_length: 16
v_call: TRBV18

cdr3_aa: CASSPQFGGDEKLFF
cdr3_nt: TGTGCCAGCTCACCGCAGTTTGGTGGGGATGAAAAACTGTTTTTT
clone_size: NA
d_call: NA
j_call: TRBJ1-4
cdr3_length: 15
v_call: TRBV18

cdr3_aa: CASSLTGSGYEQYF
cdr3_nt: TGTGCCAGCAGCTTGACTGGTAGCGGCTACGAGCAGTACTTC
clone_size: NA
d_call: NA
j_call: TRBJ2-7
cdr3_length: 14
v_call: TRBV5-4

cdr3_aa: CASSLTSGSTDTQYF
cdr3_nt: TGTGCCAGCAGCTTGACTAGCGGGAGCACAGATACGCAGTATTTT
clone_size: NA
d_call: TRBD2
j_call: TRBJ2-3
cdr3_length: 15
v_call: TRBV5-4

cdr3_aa: CASSLSTEAFF
cdr3_nt: TGTGCCAGCAGCTTAAGCACTGAAGCTTTCTTT
clone_size: few
d_call: NA
j_call: TRBJ1-1
cdr3_length: 11
v_call: TRBV5-6

cdr3_aa: CAWGQTTNEKLFF
cdr3_nt: TGTGCCTGGGGACAGACAACTAATGAAAAACTGTTTTTT
clone_size: NA
d_call: NA
j_call: TRBJ1-4
cdr3_length: 13
v_call: TRBV30

cdr3_aa: CASSPVANEQFF
cdr3_nt: TGTGCCAGCTCACCAGTGGCCAATGAGCAGTTCTTC
clone_size: NA
d_call: NA
j_call: TRBJ2-1
cdr3_length: 12
v_call: TRBV18

cdr3_aa: CASSQVFGGGNEQFF
cdr3_nt: TGTGCCAGCAGCCAAGTTTTCGGAGGGGGCAATGAGCAGTTCTTC
clone_size: NA
d_call: NA
j_call: TRBJ2-1
cdr3_length: 15
v_call: TRBV14

cdr3_aa: CASSATTDTQYF
cdr3_nt: TGTGCCAGCAGCGCCACCACAGATACGCAGTATTTT
clone_size: NA
d_call: NA
j_call: TRBJ2-3
cdr3_length: 12
v_call: TRBV2

cdr3_aa: CASSLAGAWGAYEQYF
cdr3_nt: TGTGCCAGCAGCTTAGCGGGAGCGTGGGGGGCCTACGAGCAGTACTTC
clone_size: few
d_call: NA
j_call: TRBJ2-7
cdr3_length: 16
v_call: TRBV7-9

cdr3_aa: CASSPLQGVYGYTF
cdr3_nt: TGTGCCAGCAGTCCCCTACAGGGAGTCTATGGCTACACCTTC
clone_size: NA
d_call: NA
j_call: TRBJ1-2
cdr3_length: 14
v_call: TRBV27

cdr3_aa: CASSPGQSLGANVLTF
cdr3_nt: TGTGCCAGCTCACCTGGACAGTCTTTGGGGGCCAACGTCCTGACTTTC
clone_size: NA
d_call: NA
j_call: TRBJ2-6
cdr3_length: 16
v_call: TRBV18

cdr3_aa: CASSLDRGLEKLFF
cdr3_nt: TGTGCCAGCAGCTTAGACAGGGGCCTAGAAAAACTGTTTTTT
clone_size: few
d_call: TRBD1
j_call: TRBJ1-4
cdr3_length: 14
v_call: TRBV7-9

cdr3_aa: CAWEGGSAYEQYF
cdr3_nt: TGTGCCTGGGAGGGGGGGTCCGCCTACGAGCAGTACTTC
clone_size: NA
d_call: NA
j_call: TRBJ2-7
cdr3_length: 13
v_call: TRBV30

cdr3_aa: CASSPGLASETQYF
cdr3_nt: TGTGCCAGCTCACCAGGTTTGGCCTCAGAGACCCAGTACTTC
clone_size: once
d_call: NA
j_call: TRBJ2-5
cdr3_length: 14
v_call: TRBV18

cdr3_aa: CASSPYEGPGVYGYTF
cdr3_nt: TGCGCCAGCAGCCCCTACGAGGGGCCGGGCGTCTATGGCTACACCTTC
clone_size: once
d_call: NA
j_call: TRBJ1-2
cdr3_length: 16
v_call: TRBV5-1

cdr3_aa: CASTGRTAAVGETQYF
cdr3_nt: TGTGCCAGCACCGGTCGGACAGCTGCTGTAGGGGAGACCCAGTACTTC
clone_size: NA
d_call: NA
j_call: TRBJ2-5
cdr3_length: 16
v_call: TRBV2

cdr3_aa: CASSLDEGGGTDTQYF
cdr3_nt: TGTGCCAGCAGCTTAGATGAAGGAGGGGGCACAGATACGCAGTATTTT
clone_size: NA
d_call: NA
j_call: TRBJ2-3
cdr3_length: 16
v_call: TRBV5-4

cdr3_aa: CAWSVHRGNQPQHF
cdr3_nt: TGTGCCTGGAGTGTCCACAGGGGCAATCAGCCCCAGCATTTT
clone_size: NA
d_call: NA
j_call: TRBJ1-5
cdr3_length: 14
v_call: TRBV30

cdr3_aa: CASSLNMADTQYF
cdr3_nt: TGTGCCAGCAGCTTGAATATGGCAGATACGCAGTATTTT
clone_size: few
d_call: NA
j_call: TRBJ2-3
cdr3_length: 13
v_call: TRBV7-3

cdr3_aa: CASSYSSGEKLFF
cdr3_nt: TGTGCCAGCAGTTACTCGTCTGGGGAAAAACTGTTTTTT
clone_size: NA
d_call: NA
j_call: TRBJ1-4
cdr3_length: 13
v_call: TRBV6-5

cdr3_aa: CASSSSTGTYEQYF
cdr3_nt: TGCGCCAGCAGCTCGTCAACAGGGACCTACGAGCAGTACTTC
clone_size: NA
d_call: NA
j_call: TRBJ2-7
cdr3_length: 14
v_call: TRBV5-1

cdr3_aa: CASSLDSGGDGYTQYF
cdr3_nt: TGCGCCAGCAGCTTGGATAGCGGGGGGGATGGCTATACGCAGTATTTT
clone_size: NA
d_call: TRBD2
j_call: TRBJ2-3
cdr3_length: 16
v_call: TRBV5-1

cdr3_aa: CASTSRGVGSYEQYF
cdr3_nt: TGTGCCAGCACGTCCAGGGGCGTGGGGTCCTACGAGCAGTACTTC
clone_size: NA
d_call: NA
j_call: TRBJ2-7
cdr3_length: 15
v_call: TRBV27

cdr3_aa: CASSPDGTADTGELFF
cdr3_nt: TGCGCCAGCAGCCCGGATGGGACGGCGGACACCGGGGAGCTGTTTTTT
clone_size: NA
d_call: NA
j_call: TRBJ2-2
cdr3_length: 16
v_call: TRBV5-1

cdr3_aa: CASSTDRRQYF
cdr3_nt: TGTGCCAGCAGTACGGACAGGCGGCAGTACTTC
clone_size: NA
d_call: TRBD1
j_call: TRBJ2-7
cdr3_length: 11
v_call: TRBV6-5

cdr3_aa: CASSILSSYTGELFF
cdr3_nt: TGTGCCAGTAGTATTCTTTCCTCTTACACCGGGGAGCTGTTTTTT
clone_size: NA
d_call: NA
j_call: TRBJ2-2
cdr3_length: 15
v_call: TRBV19

cdr3_aa: CASSFSDNPWSGANVLTF
cdr3_nt: TGCGCCAGCAGCTTTTCGGACAACCCCTGGTCTGGGGCCAACGTCCTGACTTTC
clone_size: NA
d_call: NA
j_call: TRBJ2-6
cdr3_length: 18
v_call: TRBV5-1

cdr3_aa: CASSSSGTGGVEQYF
cdr3_nt: TGTGCCAGCAGTAGCTCCGGGACAGGGGGTGTCGAGCAGTACTTC
clone_size: NA
d_call: TRBD1
j_call: TRBJ2-7
cdr3_length: 15
v_call: TRBV6-6

cdr3_aa: CASSEGVAVGTDTQYF
cdr3_nt: TGTGCCAGCAGTGAAGGAGTAGCGGTGGGCACAGATACGCAGTATTTT
clone_size: NA
d_call: NA
j_call: TRBJ2-3
cdr3_length: 16
v_call: TRBV2

cdr3_aa: CASSSKLAGGPYNEQFF
cdr3_nt: TGCGCCAGCAGCTCAAAACTAGCGGGGGGGCCCTACAATGAGCAGTTCTTC
clone_size: NA
d_call: TRBD2
j_call: TRBJ2-1
cdr3_length: 17
v_call: TRBV5-1